Below, 22 T cell receptor beta chains from the same sample are listed, as sequenced in a study of cytomegalovirus exposure and HLA in healthy donors. The primer mix had 60 Vbeta and 13 Jbeta primers. Profiling relied on immunoSEQ multiplex PCR, and the TCRdb table lists in-frame clones only, not all of them. The sample shows 100,000 to 150,000 clones, around four fifths of them seen only once. Material: PBMCs. These receptors originate from a woman aged 40 to 50 in good health and CMV-seropositive.

The V call is TRBV29-1, the J call TRBJ1-3; the D is unclear. CDR1 SQVTM and CDR2 ANQGSEA come from the germline V gene. The CDR3 sequence is 12 residues long. V lost 7 bases to trimming and J lost 0 bases, with 7 bases between them. The CDR3 reads CSAGNSGNTIYF. The CDR3 DNA reads TGCAGCGCGGGGAACTCTGGAAACACCATATATTTT.

V is TRBV7-9 and J is TRBJ1-2, with 9 bases fitting TRBD1. The CDR3 contains 15 residues. Looked up from germline, CDR1 is SEHNR and CDR2 is FQNEAQ (reference sequence). V dropped 2 bases and J dropped 8; count of bases not matched to a gene: 9. The CDR3 sequence: CASSLSSQGAWGYTF. The CDR3 DNA sequence: TGTGCCAGCAGCTTATCTTCACAGGGGGCTTGGGGCTACACCTTC.

The chain links TRBV9 to TRBJ2-2, with D perhaps matching TRBD2 (7 bases). The germline V gene has CDR1 SGDLS and CDR2 YYNGEE. Trimming shortened V by 3 bases and J by 9 bases, and 12 bases separated the two germline ends. The CDR3 totals 13 residues. The CDR3 DNA is TGTGCCAGCAGCGCGGCGGGGGCCAGGGAGCTGTTTTTT. Its translation is CASSAAGARELFF.

This clone is labeled as medium-sized. This sequence joins TRBV7-8 and TRBJ2-7; possibly TRBD2 for D (5 bases). The length of the CDR3 is 15 residues. CDR1 and CDR2 (germline): SGHVS, FQNEAQ. The germline V and J ends were trimmed by 6 bases and 0 bases, with 15 bases remaining between them. The CDR3 spells CASRRRAEGSYEQYF. The CDR3 DNA reads as TGTGCCAGCAGAAGACGGGCCGAGGGCTCCTACGAGCAGTACTTC. The variable domain in full, with the rest retrieved from reference TRBV7-8 and TRBJ2-7, is GAGVSQSPRYKVAKRGQDVALRCDPISGHVSLFWYQQALGQGPEFLTYFQNEAQLDKSGLPSDRFFAERPEGSVSTLKIQRTQQEDSAVYLCASRRRAEGSYEQYFGPGTRLTVT.

This chain connects TRBV28 to TRBJ2-1; no firm D call. Germline V lookup: CDR1 MDHEN, CDR2 SYDVKM. The length of the CDR3 is 11 residues. Trimming took 8 bases from V and 5 from J, leaving 7 bases between them. CDR3 residues: CASLNNNEQFF. As DNA, the CDR3 is TGTGCCAGCCTTAATAACAATGAGCAGTTCTTC.

CDR3 DNA sequence: TGCAGCGTACTTGGACAGGGAGGTTGGCGTAACACTGAAGCTTTCTTT. This gives the protein CSVLGQGGWRNTEAFF. The genes are TRBV29-1 and TRBJ1-1; 8 bases align to TRBD1. V lost 6 bases, J lost 2 bases, and 14 bases stayed unmatched. This CDR3 has 16 residues. The germline CDR1 and CDR2 sequences are SQVTM and ANQGSEA. The whole variable domain, remainder taken from reference TRBV29-1 and TRBJ1-1, is SAVISQKPSRDICQRGTSLTIQCQVDSQVTMMFWYRQQPGQSLTLIATANQGSEATYESGFVIDKFPISRPNLTFSTLTVSNMSPEDSSIYLCSVLGQGGWRNTEAFFGQGTRLTVV.

The chain uses TRBV6-1 and TRBJ2-3; 10 nucleotides line up with TRBD2. J lost 2 bases, V lost 4 bases, and 6 bases had no gene match. Per the germline V gene, CDR1 is MNHNS and CDR2 is SASEGT. The CDR3 covers 16 residues. The CDR3 here is CASSGQLAGATDTQYF. The DNA of the CDR3 is TGTGCCAGCAGTGGACAGCTAGCGGGGGCCACAGATACGCAGTATTTT.

The chain couples TRBV28 to TRBJ2-1; D gene ambiguous. Per germline, CDR1 MDHEN and CDR2 SYDVKM. The CDR3 runs 15 residues. The V end was cut by 7 bases, the J end by 0 bases, with 13 bases between. The CDR3 protein is CASNKVPVSYNEQFF. The CDR3 DNA reads as TGTGCCAGCAATAAAGTCCCGGTCTCCTACAATGAGCAGTTCTTC.

This chain joins TRBV4-2 and TRBJ2-7; tentative D call: TRBD2 (7 bases). The germline CDR1 and CDR2 sequences are LGHNA and YNFKEQ. This CDR3 spans 15 amino acids. Trimming removed 0 bases at V and 2 bases at J, with 11 bases between. The CDR3 reads CASSQDAGAAYEQYF. CDR3 bases: TGTGCCAGCAGCCAAGACGCGGGGGCAGCCTACGAGCAGTACTTC.

The chain joins TRBV19 to TRBJ2-7; 12 bases are a match to TRBD1. The germline V gene encodes CDR1 LNHDA and CDR2 SQIVND (reference sequence). The V segment lost 6 bases and the J segment 5 bases; nucleotides outside the gene matches: 8. The CDR3 covers 15 residues. This CDR3 reads CASSPRDRGLNEQYF. CDR3 nucleotides: TGTGCCAGTAGCCCCCGGGACAGGGGGCTTAACGAGCAGTACTTC.

The gene calls are TRBV4-3 and TRBJ2-1; D remains ambiguous. Germline CDR1 is LGHNA and CDR2 is YSLEER. This CDR3 region has 14 residues. Trimming removed 1 base at V and 10 bases at J, with 14 bases between. CDR3 residues: CASSQGSLGGEQFF. For the CDR3, the DNA is TGCGCCAGCAGCCAAGGGAGTCTTGGCGGAGAGCAGTTCTTC.

The chain joins TRBV14 to TRBJ1-2; D remains unclear. Per the germline V gene, CDR1 is SGHDN and CDR2 is FVKESK. The CDR3 consists of 14 residues. Trimming removed 1 base at V and 11 bases at J, with 17 bases between. The CDR3 DNA reads TGTGCCAGCAGCCAAGGACGCCGATCCAGAGGGTACACCTTC. This translates into CASSQGRRSRGYTF. The whole variable domain, remainder taken from reference TRBV14 and TRBJ1-2, is EAGVTQFPSHSVIEKGQTVTLRCDPISGHDNLYWYRRVMGKEIKFLLHFVKESKQDESGMPNNRFLAERTGGTYSTLKVQPAELEDSGVYFCASSQGRRSRGYTFGSGTRLTVV.

The chain couples TRBV25-1 to TRBJ1-6; 10 bases align to TRBD1. Germline V gene lookup returns CDR1 MGHDK and CDR2 SYGVNS. V trimming: 6 bases; J trimming: 9 bases; junction bases outside the gene matches: 11. This CDR3 contains 16 residues. CDR3 sequence: CASRATRGQGFSPLHF. The CDR3 nucleotides read TGTGCCAGCAGAGCTACTCGGGGACAGGGGTTTTCACCCCTCCACTTT.

V usage is TRBV11-2 and J usage is TRBJ1-1; D perhaps matches TRBD1 (6 bases). V was shortened by 1 base and J by 0 bases, with 12 bases between the two germline ends. The CDR3 is made up of 16 amino acids. Germline CDR1 is SGHAT and CDR2 is FQNNGV. CDR3 in amino acids: CASSLGLTGVNTEAFF. In DNA form, the CDR3 reads TGTGCCAGCAGCTTAGGGCTGACAGGAGTGAACACTGAAGCTTTCTTT.

The CDR3 reads CAWNLAAFTGELFF. Written as DNA, the CDR3 is TGTGCCTGGAATCTGGCGGCATTCACCGGGGAGCTGTTTTTT. This chain connects TRBV30 to TRBJ2-2; D gene uncertain. Germline CDR1 and CDR2: GTSNPN and SVGIG (reference sequence). CDR3 length: 14 residues. V was clipped by 4 bases and J by 4 bases, with 13 bases between them.

The V gene is TRBV5-6, the J gene TRBJ1-2, with D unclear. The germline V gene encodes CDR1 SGHDT and CDR2 YYEEEE. CDR3 length equals 12 residues. V was pared by 6 bases and J by 7 bases, with 13 bases between. CDR3 DNA: TGTGCCAGCACCCTAGAAGTGGGTGGCTACACCTTC. Encoded protein: CASTLEVGGYTF.

The chain joins TRBV9 to TRBJ2-5; TRBD2 matches 7 bases. Germline V gene data show CDR1 as SGDLS and CDR2 as YYNGEE. Trimming cost V 4 bases and J 5 bases; bases outside gene matches: 14. CDR3 length: 16 residues. The CDR3 sequence: CASSLSGLEVRETQYF. The CDR3 DNA reads as TGTGCCAGCAGCCTCAGCGGACTAGAGGTGCGGGAGACCCAGTACTTC. The entire variable domain, with the rest obtained from reference TRBV9 and TRBJ2-5, is as follows: DSGVTQTPKHLITATGQRVTLRCSPRSGDLSVYWYQQSLDQGLQFLIQYYNGEERAKGNILERFSAQQFPDLHSELNLSSLELGDSALYFCASSLSGLEVRETQYFGPGTRLLVL.

This clone was detected only a few times. The V call is TRBV11-3, the J call TRBJ2-1, with TRBD2 as a possible D gene (6 bases). CDR1 is SGHNT and CDR2 is YENEEA in the germline V gene. Trimming left V 0 bases short and J 5 bases short, with 23 bases between. CDR3 length: 19 residues. CDR3 DNA sequence: TGTGCCAGCAGCTTAGAGGGTGCTAGCGTAGTATTTAGGGACAATGAGCAGTTCTTC. This translates into CASSLEGASVVFRDNEQFF.

This clone was counted a few times. In DNA form, the CDR3 reads TGCGCCAGCAGCTTGAATGGGGGGTACGAGCAGTACTTC. It yields the protein CASSLNGGYEQYF. The rearrangement joins TRBV5-1 to TRBJ2-7, with a possible D match to TRBD2 (6 bases). The V end lost 1 base, the J end lost 4 bases, and 9 bases lay between the germline ends. Germline CDR1 and CDR2: SGHRS and YFSETQ. This CDR3 spans 13 amino acids.

The rearrangement joins TRBV5-1 to TRBJ2-3, with D possibly matching TRBD2 (5 bases). Germline V gene sequence: CDR1 SGHRS, CDR2 YFSETQ. The V end was cut by 2 bases, the J end by 1 base, with 11 bases between. The CDR3 totals 15 residues. The chain's CDR3 is CASSFKVGGTDTQYF. The CDR3 coding sequence is TGCGCCAGCAGCTTTAAGGTCGGGGGCACAGATACGCAGTATTTT.

V gene TRBV25-1 combines with J gene TRBJ1-4; D unclear. Germline V gene lookup returns CDR1 MGHDK and CDR2 SYGVNS. The ends were cut back, 7 bases at V and 0 bases at J, with 6 bases in the middle. This CDR3 contains 13 residues. CDR3 DNA: TGTGCCAGCATTTCCTCAACTAATGAAAAACTGTTTTTT. Translation: CASISSTNEKLFF. The variable domain in full, with the rest retrieved from reference TRBV25-1 and TRBJ1-4, is EADIYQTPRYLVIGTGKKITLECSQTMGHDKMYWYQQDPGMELHLIHYSYGVNSTEKGDLSSESTVSRIRTEHFPLTLESARPSHTSQYLCASISSTNEKLFFGSGTQLSVL.

This clone was counted only a few times. The rearrangement joins TRBV29-1 to TRBJ1-1; the D gene is possibly TRBD1 (6 bases). The V gene lost 7 bases and the J gene lost 4 bases, with 16 bases spanning the gap. Germline V gene sequence: CDR1 SQVTM, CDR2 ANQGSEA. The CDR3 covers 13 residues. The CDR3 region is CSGGMGGLTEAFF. CDR3 coding DNA: TGCAGCGGCGGTATGGGGGGGCTCACTGAAGCTTTCTTT.